This T cell receptor (beta chain) is from a study of molecular identifiers for immune sequencing clone quantification. Each CDR3 protein gets one entry after TCRdb re-called the PCR reads with MiXCR. This sample has about 500,000 distinct CDR3 sequences, with 25% found just once. The germline V and J ends were trimmed by 1 base and 6 bases, with 9 bases remaining between them. CDR1 and CDR2 from the germline V gene are SGHKS and YYEKEE (reference sequence). The CDR3 has 13 residues. This clonotype came up a few times. Input material: naive CD8+ T cells from blood, with Jurkat cell RNA spiked in. As to subset: FACS-sorted CD8+CD4-CCR7+CD45RA+ naive T cells. This clonotype was obtained from a human donor in good health. Some libraries in this study had Jurkat cell RNA spiked in. J is TRBJ2-3 and V is TRBV5-5; D gene ambiguous. Written as DNA, the CDR3 is TGTGCCAGCAGCTTGTTTGTGGACGATACGCAGTATTTT. Translation: CASSLFVDDTQYF.